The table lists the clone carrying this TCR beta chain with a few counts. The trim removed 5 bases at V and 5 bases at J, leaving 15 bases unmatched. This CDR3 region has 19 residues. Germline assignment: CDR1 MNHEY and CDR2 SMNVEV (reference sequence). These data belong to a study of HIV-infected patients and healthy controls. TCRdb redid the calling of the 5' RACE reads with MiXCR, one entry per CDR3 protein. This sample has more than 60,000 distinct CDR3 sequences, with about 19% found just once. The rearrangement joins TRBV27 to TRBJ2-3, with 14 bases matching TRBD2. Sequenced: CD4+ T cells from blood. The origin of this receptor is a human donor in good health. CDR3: CASSPILTSGRALGDTQYF. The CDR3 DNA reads TGTGCCAGCAGTCCCATCCTGACTAGCGGGAGGGCCCTAGGAGATACGCAGTATTTT.